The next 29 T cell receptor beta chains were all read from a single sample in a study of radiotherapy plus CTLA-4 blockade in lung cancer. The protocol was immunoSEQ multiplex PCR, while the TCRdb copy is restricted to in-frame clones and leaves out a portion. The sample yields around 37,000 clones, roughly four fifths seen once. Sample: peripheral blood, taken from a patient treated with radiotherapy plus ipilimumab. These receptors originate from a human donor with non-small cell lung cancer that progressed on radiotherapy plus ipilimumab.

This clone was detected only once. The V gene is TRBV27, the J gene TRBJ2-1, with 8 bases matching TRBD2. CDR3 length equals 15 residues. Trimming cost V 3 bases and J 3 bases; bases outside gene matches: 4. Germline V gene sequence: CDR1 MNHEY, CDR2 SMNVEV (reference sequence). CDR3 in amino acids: CASSFSGAVYNEQFF. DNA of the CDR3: TGTGCCAGCAGTTTTAGCGGGGCCGTCTACAATGAGCAGTTCTTC.

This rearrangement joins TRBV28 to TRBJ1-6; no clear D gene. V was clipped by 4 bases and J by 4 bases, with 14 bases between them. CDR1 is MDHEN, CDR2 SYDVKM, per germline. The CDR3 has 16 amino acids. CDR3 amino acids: CASSWGLKAYNSPLHF. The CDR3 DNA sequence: TGTGCCAGCAGTTGGGGTCTTAAGGCTTATAATTCACCCCTCCACTTT. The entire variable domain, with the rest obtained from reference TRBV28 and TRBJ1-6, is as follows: DVKVTQSSRYLVKRTGEKVFLECVQDMDHENMFWYRQDPGLGLRLIYFSYDVKMKEKGDIPEGYSVSREKKERFSLILESASTNQTSMYLCASSWGLKAYNSPLHFGNGTRLTVT.

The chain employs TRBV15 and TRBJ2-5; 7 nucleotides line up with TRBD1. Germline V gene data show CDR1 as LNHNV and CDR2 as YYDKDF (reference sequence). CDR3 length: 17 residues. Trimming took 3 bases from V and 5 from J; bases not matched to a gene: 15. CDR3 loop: CATSSLTRDSLGETQYF. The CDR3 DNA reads TGTGCCACCAGCAGTCTTACCCGGGACAGTCTGGGGGAGACCCAGTACTTC. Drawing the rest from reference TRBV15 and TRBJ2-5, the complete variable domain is DAMVIQNPRYQVTQFGKPVTLSCSQTLNHNVMYWYQQKSSQAPKLLFHYYDKDFNNEADTPDNFQSRRPNTSFCFLDIRSPGLGDTAMYLCATSSLTRDSLGETQYFGPGTRLLVL.

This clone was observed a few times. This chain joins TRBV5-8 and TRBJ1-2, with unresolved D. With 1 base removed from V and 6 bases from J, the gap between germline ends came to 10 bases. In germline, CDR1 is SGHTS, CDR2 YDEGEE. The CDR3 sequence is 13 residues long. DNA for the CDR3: TGTGCCAGCAGCTTGCAGCTTAGGGATGGCTACACCTTC. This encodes CASSLQLRDGYTF.

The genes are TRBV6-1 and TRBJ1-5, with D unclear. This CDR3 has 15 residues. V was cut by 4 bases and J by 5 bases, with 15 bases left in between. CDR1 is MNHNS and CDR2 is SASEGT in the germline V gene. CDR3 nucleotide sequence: TGTGCCAGCAGTGTGCGGTTGGCAGCCGATCAGCCCCAGCATTTT. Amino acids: CASSVRLAADQPQHF.

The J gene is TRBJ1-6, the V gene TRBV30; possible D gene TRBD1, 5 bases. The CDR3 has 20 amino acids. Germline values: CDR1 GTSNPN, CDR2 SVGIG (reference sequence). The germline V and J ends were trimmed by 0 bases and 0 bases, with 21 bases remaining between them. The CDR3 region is CAWSVDAGPPLSSYNSPLHF. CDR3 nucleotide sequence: TGTGCCTGGAGTGTCGACGCAGGGCCTCCACTTAGCTCCTATAATTCACCCCTCCACTTT.

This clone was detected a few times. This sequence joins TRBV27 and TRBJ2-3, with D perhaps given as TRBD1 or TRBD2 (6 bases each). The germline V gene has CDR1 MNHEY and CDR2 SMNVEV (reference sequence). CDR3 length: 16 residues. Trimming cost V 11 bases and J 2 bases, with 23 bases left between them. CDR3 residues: CAAGGRRGAHTDTQYF. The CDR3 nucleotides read TGTGCCGCTGGGGGGAGGAGGGGGGCACACACAGATACGCAGTATTTT.

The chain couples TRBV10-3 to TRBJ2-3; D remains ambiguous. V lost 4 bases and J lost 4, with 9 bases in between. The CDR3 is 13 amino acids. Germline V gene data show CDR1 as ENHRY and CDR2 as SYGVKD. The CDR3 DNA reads TGTGCCATCAGTGCCAGTAAACCAGATACGCAGTATTTT. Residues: CAISASKPDTQYF.

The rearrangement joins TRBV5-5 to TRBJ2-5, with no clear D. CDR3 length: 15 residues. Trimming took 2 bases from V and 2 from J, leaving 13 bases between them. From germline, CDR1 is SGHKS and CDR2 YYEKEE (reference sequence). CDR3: CASSFSASLQETQYF. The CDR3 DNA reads TGTGCCAGCAGCTTTTCGGCATCCTTACAAGAGACCCAGTACTTC.

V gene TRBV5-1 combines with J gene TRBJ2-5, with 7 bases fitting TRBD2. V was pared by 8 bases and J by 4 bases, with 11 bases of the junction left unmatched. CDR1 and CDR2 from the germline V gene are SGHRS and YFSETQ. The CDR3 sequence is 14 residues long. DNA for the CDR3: TGCGCCAGTCGTTCTGGCAGGGAGGGAGAGACCCAGTACTTC. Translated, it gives CASRSGREGETQYF.

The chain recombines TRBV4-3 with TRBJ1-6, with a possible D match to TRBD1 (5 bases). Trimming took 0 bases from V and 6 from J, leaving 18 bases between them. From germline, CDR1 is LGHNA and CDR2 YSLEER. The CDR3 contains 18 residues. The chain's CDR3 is CASSQDPPGAGANSPLHF. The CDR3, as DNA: TGCGCCAGCAGCCAAGACCCGCCCGGGGCGGGTGCTAATTCACCCCTCCACTTT.

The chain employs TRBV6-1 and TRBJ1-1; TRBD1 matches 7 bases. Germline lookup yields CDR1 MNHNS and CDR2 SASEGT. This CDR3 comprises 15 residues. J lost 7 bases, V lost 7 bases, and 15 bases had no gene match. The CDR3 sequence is CASTDRRQGVGEAFF. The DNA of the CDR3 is TGTGCCAGCACTGACCGCCGGCAGGGGGTCGGTGAAGCTTTCTTT.

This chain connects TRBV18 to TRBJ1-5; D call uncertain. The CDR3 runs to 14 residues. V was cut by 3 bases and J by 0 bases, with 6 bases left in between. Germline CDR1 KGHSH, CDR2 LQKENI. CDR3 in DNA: TGTGCCAGCTCACCTCCCAATAGCAATCAGCCCCAGCATTTT. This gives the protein CASSPPNSNQPQHF.

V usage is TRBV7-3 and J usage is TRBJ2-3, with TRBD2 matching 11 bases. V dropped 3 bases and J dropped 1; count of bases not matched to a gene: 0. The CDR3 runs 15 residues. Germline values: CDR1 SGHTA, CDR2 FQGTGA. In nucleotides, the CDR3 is TGTGCCAGCAGCTTTAGCGGGAGGGGCACAGATACGCAGTATTTT. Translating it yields CASSFSGRGTDTQYF.

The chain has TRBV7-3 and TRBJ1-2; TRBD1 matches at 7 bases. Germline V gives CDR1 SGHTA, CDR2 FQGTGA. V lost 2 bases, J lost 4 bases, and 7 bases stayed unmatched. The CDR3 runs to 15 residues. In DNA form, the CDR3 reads TGTGCCAGCAGCTTATCAGGGGGATCGGGCTATGGCTACACCTTC. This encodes CASSLSGGSGYGYTF. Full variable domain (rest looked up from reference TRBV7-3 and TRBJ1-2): GAGVSQTPSNKVTEKGKYVELRCDPISGHTALYWYRQSLGQGPEFLIYFQGTGAADDSGLPNDRFFAVRPEGSVSTLKIQRTERGDSAVYLCASSLSGGSGYGYTFGSGTRLTVV.

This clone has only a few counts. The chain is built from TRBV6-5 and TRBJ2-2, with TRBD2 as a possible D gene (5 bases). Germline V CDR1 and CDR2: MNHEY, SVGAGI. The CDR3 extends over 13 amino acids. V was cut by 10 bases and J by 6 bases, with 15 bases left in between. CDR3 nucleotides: TGTGCCACCGAGGGTAGCGACCCCGGGGAGCTGTTTTTT. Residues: CATEGSDPGELFF.

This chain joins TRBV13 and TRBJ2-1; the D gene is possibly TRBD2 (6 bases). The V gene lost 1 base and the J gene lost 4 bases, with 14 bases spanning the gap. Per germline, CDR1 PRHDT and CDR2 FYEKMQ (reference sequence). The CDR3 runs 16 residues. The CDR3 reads CASSLEGPAGYNEQFF. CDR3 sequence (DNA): TGTGCCAGCAGCTTAGAGGGCCCGGCGGGGTACAATGAGCAGTTCTTC.

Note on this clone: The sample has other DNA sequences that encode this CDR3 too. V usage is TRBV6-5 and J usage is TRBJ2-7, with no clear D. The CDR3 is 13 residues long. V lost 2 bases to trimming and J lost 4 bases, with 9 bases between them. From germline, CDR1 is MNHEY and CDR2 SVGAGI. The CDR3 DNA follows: TGTGCCAGCAGTTACGGGGTCGGGTACGAGCAGTACTTC. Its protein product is CASSYGVGYEQYF.

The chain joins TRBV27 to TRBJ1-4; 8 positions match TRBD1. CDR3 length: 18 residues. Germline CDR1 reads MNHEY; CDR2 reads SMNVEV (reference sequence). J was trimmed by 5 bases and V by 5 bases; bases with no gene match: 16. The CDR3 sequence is CASSPRSFGQGRNEKLFF. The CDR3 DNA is TGTGCCAGCAGTCCACGGAGCTTTGGACAGGGCAGAAATGAAAAACTGTTTTTT.

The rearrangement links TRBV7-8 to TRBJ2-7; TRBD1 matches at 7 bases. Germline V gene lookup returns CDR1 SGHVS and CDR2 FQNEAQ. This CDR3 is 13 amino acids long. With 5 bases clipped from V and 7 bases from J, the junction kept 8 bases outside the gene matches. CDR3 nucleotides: TGTGCCAGCAGCCCCCGACAGGGCCGAGAGCAGTACTTC. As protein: CASSPRQGREQYF.

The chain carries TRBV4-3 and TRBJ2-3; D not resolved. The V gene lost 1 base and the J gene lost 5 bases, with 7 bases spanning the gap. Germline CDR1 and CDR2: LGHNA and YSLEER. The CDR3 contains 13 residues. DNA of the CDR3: TGCGCCAGCAGCCAAGGGGTGAGAGATACGCAGTATTTT. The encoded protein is CASSQGVRDTQYF.

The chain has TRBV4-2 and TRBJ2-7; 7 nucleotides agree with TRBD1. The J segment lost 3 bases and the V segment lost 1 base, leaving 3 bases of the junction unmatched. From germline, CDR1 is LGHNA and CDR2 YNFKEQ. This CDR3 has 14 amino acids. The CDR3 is CASSQGTGHYEQYF. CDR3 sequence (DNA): TGTGCCAGCAGCCAAGGGACAGGCCACTACGAGCAGTACTTC.

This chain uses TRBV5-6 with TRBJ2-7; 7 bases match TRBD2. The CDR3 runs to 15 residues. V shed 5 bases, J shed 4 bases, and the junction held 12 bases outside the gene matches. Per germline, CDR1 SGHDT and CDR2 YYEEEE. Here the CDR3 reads CASRGAGTTTYEQYF. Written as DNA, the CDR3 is TGTGCCAGCAGAGGTGCCGGGACTACCACATACGAGCAGTACTTC.

CDR3 coding DNA: TGTGCCAGCAGTCTCGACCAGGGAGCTGGAAACACCATATATTTT. This encodes CASSLDQGAGNTIYF. The chain is built from TRBV6-5 and TRBJ1-3, with D possibly being TRBD1 (5 bases). The CDR3 runs 15 residues. Germline CDR1 MNHEY, CDR2 SVGAGI. Trimming took 5 bases from V and 2 from J, leaving 13 bases between them.

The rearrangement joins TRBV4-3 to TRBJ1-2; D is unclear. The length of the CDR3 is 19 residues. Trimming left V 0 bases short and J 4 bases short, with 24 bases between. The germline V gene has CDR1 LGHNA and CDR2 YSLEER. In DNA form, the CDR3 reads TGCGCCAGCAGCCAAGATTACGCCGCGGGCGGGGTATCAGGCTATGGCTACACCTTC. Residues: CASSQDYAAGGVSGYGYTF.

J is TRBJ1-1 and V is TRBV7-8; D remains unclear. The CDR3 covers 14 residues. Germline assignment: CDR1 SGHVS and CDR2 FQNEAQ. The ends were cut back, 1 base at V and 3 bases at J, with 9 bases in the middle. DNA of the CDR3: TGTGCCAGCAGCTTAGAGGGCGCGTACACTGAAGCTTTCTTT. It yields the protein CASSLEGAYTEAFF.

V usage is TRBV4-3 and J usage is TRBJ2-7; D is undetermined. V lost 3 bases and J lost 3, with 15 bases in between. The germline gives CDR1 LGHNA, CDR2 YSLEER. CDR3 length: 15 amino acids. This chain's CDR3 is CASSQADSSGYEQYF. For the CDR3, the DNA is TGCGCCAGCAGCCAGGCAGATTCTTCGGGCTACGAGCAGTACTTC.

The CDR3 DNA reads TGTGCCAGCACCCCGGGACCTGGGGGTGGCTACGAGCAGTACTTC. Amino acids: CASTPGPGGGYEQYF. The chain has TRBV27 and TRBJ2-7; D may be TRBD1 or TRBD2 (5 bases each). Germline CDR1 is MNHEY and CDR2 is SMNVEV (reference sequence). V lost 7 bases, J lost 3 bases, and 19 bases lay in between. The CDR3 consists of 15 residues.

The CDR3 nucleotides read TGTGCCAGCAGCTTAGGAGTGGACAGGGTTGAAAAACTGTTTTTT. This codes for CASSLGVDRVEKLFF. The rearrangement joins TRBV7-9 to TRBJ1-4, with 8 bases identical to TRBD1. This CDR3 contains 15 residues. V was clipped by 1 base and J by 7 bases; unmatched bases: 5. Germline V lookup: CDR1 SEHNR, CDR2 FQNEAQ (reference sequence).